The TCR beta chain under discussion was sequenced for a study of identical twins. V shed 8 bases and J shed 5 bases, with 10 bases lying between them. The CDR3 loop spans 11 amino acids. Germline V lookup: CDR1 MNHEY, CDR2 SVGEGT. Comments on this clonotype: No antigen is known for it.

Overall study results and limits: Clonotypes of the beta chain that were abundant in cord blood carried fewer insertions (memory repertoires showed none).

TCRdb redid the calling of the 5' RACE reads with MiXCR, one entry per CDR3 protein. The sample has 350,000 to 450,000 distinct CDR3 sequences; around a sixth are singletons. This TCR came from a man aged 50 to 60 in good health. Source material: naive T cells sorted from blood. The chain joins TRBV6-2 or TRBV6-3 to TRBJ2-7; D unresolved. The CDR3 spells CASARPDEQYF. In DNA, the CDR3 is TGTGCCAGCGCCCGTCCCGACGAGCAGTACTTC.